This T cell receptor (beta chain) was found in a study of blood T cells in healthy people across ages. General observations from the study: When one million T cells were used, diversity estimates were thought to be underestimates.

A second about 7 to 12 cycle PCR used barcoded and J-beta primers. Every single cDNA molecule received a tag from a template-switch adaptor with 12 random nucleotides. In TCRdb, the 5' RACE reads were re-called with MiXCR into one record per CDR3 protein. The top ten hold around a fifth of the sample, which has over 950,000 distinct CDR3 sequences, just over 50% seen once. The sample providers were healthy Caucasian people from Russia, aged roughly 6 to 95. About 10 milliliters of peripheral blood were drawn from each donor into EDTA-treated tubes. The CDR3 is made up of 15 amino acids. V lost 4 bases and J lost 5; bases outside the gene matches: 10. Per the germline V gene, CDR1 is SQVTM and CDR2 is ANQGSEA. In its sample, this clonotype was seen many times. What it binds is not known.

Sequencing was carried out using blood. The TCR sequence derives from an older woman in good health. The chain is built from TRBV29-1 and TRBJ2-5; TRBD2 matches at 10 bases. Here the CDR3 reads CSVASGLALRETQYF. The CDR3 DNA reads TGCAGCGTTGCGTCGGGACTAGCGTTGAGGGAGACCCAGTACTTC.